These 27 T cell receptor beta chains originate from one sample sequenced in a study of regulatory T cells in long-lasting Graves disease. Arm-PCR of CDR3 regions and iRepertoire HTBI primers were the basis on which TCR beta libraries were built. MiXCR was run by TCRdb on the multiplex PCR reads, yielding one entry per CDR3 protein. The sample contains hundreds of thousands of distinct CDR3 sequences, around 15% of which appear only once. Time point indicated: newly diagnosed GD, antithyroid drugs for less than 3 months. The TCR library was made from RNA that had been extracted from PBMCs in TRIzol. These data were also filed under a second study, of T cells in Graves' hyperthyroidism and ophthalmopathy.

The sequenced sample was peripheral blood mononuclear cells (PBMCs), obtained at new diagnosis, from a patient treated with antithyroid drugs. The receptor source for this set is a man between 35 and 55 years old with Graves disease.

V and J are TRBV2 and TRBJ1-1; D is unresolved. The V gene lost 5 bases and the J gene lost 10 bases, with 14 bases spanning the gap. CDR1 and CDR2 (germline): SNHLY, FYNNEI. The CDR3 is made up of 12 amino acids. The CDR3 is CASSPTPRGAFF. In nucleotides, the CDR3 is TGTGCCAGCAGTCCTACACCTCGCGGAGCTTTCTTT.

The V and J genes are TRBV28 and TRBJ2-6; no definite D call. The CDR3 contains 16 residues. CDR1 and CDR2 from the germline V gene are MDHEN and SYDVKM. V was cut by 11 bases and J by 0 bases, with 17 bases left in between. CDR3 residues: CAHSRRKPSGANVLTF. The CDR3 DNA is TGTGCCCACTCTCGAAGGAAGCCCTCTGGGGCCAACGTCCTGACTTTC.

In this sample, this clonotype turned up a few times. The chain has TRBV20-1 and TRBJ1-4; unclear D gene. Deletions cut 5 bases from V and 0 bases from J, with 16 bases between. CDR3 length: 16 residues. Looked up from germline, CDR1 is DFQATT and CDR2 is SNEGSKA (reference sequence). This CDR3 reads CSAYGVDFATNEKLFF. Written as DNA, the CDR3 is TGCAGTGCTTATGGGGTGGATTTTGCAACTAATGAAAAACTGTTTTTT.

This clonotype was counted between two and nine times. The chain recombines TRBV5-4 with TRBJ2-7; TRBD1 might be the D (5 bases). V was trimmed by 1 base and J by 2 bases, leaving 10 bases between them. The CDR3 length is 14 residues. Germline V lookup: CDR1 SGHNT, CDR2 YYREEE (reference sequence). CDR3 DNA sequence: TGTGCCAGCAGCTTGCCAGGGCAAACCTACGAGCAGTACTTC. Protein: CASSLPGQTYEQYF.

Ten or more counts support this clonotype. The gene calls are TRBV28 and TRBJ1-5, with 7 bases matching TRBD1. This CDR3 region has 14 residues. V shed 6 bases and J 4 bases; nucleotides not matched to a gene: 6. Germline assignment: CDR1 MDHEN and CDR2 SYDVKM. DNA for the CDR3: TGTGCCAGCAGGGTGGGACAGTTTAATCAGCCCCAGCATTTT. It is translated as CASRVGQFNQPQHF.

The chain uses TRBV30 and TRBJ2-3; a weak D match, TRBD2 (6 bases). The CDR3 loop spans 14 amino acids. From germline, CDR1 is GTSNPN and CDR2 SVGIG (reference sequence). DNA for the CDR3: TGTGCGCAAAGCGTGGGGGGACTCACAGATACGCAGTATTTT. Amino acid sequence: CAQSVGGLTDTQYF.

There are many counts of this clonotype. The rearrangement uses TRBV10-3 and TRBJ2-2, with D perhaps TRBD1 or TRBD2 (5 bases each). The germline V gene has CDR1 ENHRY and CDR2 SYGVKD. The CDR3 is made up of 15 amino acids. V shed 3 bases and J shed 3 bases, with 11 bases lying between them. DNA of the CDR3: TGTGCCATCAGTGAACGAGGGGCGGACACCGGGGAGCTGTTTTTT. This encodes CAISERGADTGELFF.

In its sample, this clonotype was seen many times. The V gene is TRBV25-1, the J gene TRBJ2-3; no clear D gene. The germline CDR1 and CDR2 sequences are MGHDK and SYGVNS. CDR3 length: 16 residues. Trimming pared 10 bases from V and 1 base from J, leaving 21 bases between. The CDR3 DNA sequence: TGTGCCACCCTTAACACGAGTGGCGGATGCACAGATACGCAGTATTTT. It translates to CATLNTSGGCTDTQYF.

This clonotype was found many times. The chain couples TRBV2 to TRBJ2-7; no clear D gene. Trimming took 5 bases from V and 0 from J, leaving 8 bases between them. Per germline, CDR1 SNHLY and CDR2 FYNNEI. The CDR3 length is 13 residues. In DNA, the CDR3 is TGTGCCAGCAGTCGCGGCCTCTCCTACGAGCAGTACTTC. Translated: CASSRGLSYEQYF.

In this sample, this clonotype turned up a few times. V is TRBV4-1 and J is TRBJ1-4; the D gene is possibly TRBD1 (6 bases). V lost 2 bases, J lost 8 bases, and 15 bases lay in between. This CDR3 is built from 15 residues. CDR1 and CDR2 from the germline V gene are MGHRA and YSYEKL. In nucleotides, the CDR3 is TGCGCCAGCAGCCAAACTCGGGGGGCGCGAGAAAAACTGTTTTTT. The encoded protein is CASSQTRGAREKLFF.

This clonotype was detected ten times or more. The V gene is TRBV2, the J gene TRBJ1-6; D unresolved. Trimming pared 3 bases from V and 9 bases from J, leaving 9 bases between. The germline V gene encodes CDR1 SNHLY and CDR2 FYNNEI. This CDR3 spans 13 amino acids. CDR3 region: CASSEVSGSPLHF. In nucleotides, the CDR3 is TGTGCCAGCAGTGAGGTTTCGGGTTCACCCCTCCACTTT. The full variable domain, rest sourced from reference TRBV2 and TRBJ1-6, is EPEVTQTPSHQVTQMGQEVILRCVPISNHLYFYWYRQILGQKVEFLVSFYNNEISEKSEIFDDQFSVERPDGSNFTLKIRSTKLEDSAMYFCASSEVSGSPLHFGNGTRLTVT.

This clonotype was recorded a few times. V usage is TRBV14 and J usage is TRBJ2-7; TRBD1 aligns across 8 bases. The CDR3 is made up of 17 amino acids. The trim removed 4 bases at V and 1 base at J, leaving 12 bases unmatched. CDR1 is SGHDN and CDR2 is FVKESK in the germline V gene. CDR3 loop: CASSLGQGGLGSYEQYF. The CDR3 nucleotides read TGTGCCAGCAGCCTAGGACAGGGTGGATTGGGGTCCTACGAGCAGTACTTC.

In this sample, this clonotype turned up a few times. With a far larger clone one base away, a read error is the likely cause. This chain connects TRBV12-3 or TRBV12-4 to TRBJ2-3, with 8 positions matching TRBD1. Matching the DNA end better, TRBJ2-7 makes the J call doubtful. The CDR3 totals 12 residues. CDR3 residues: CASSKGQEKQYF. CDR3 bases: TGTGCCAGCAGTAAGGGACAGGAGAAGCAGTACTTC.

About this clonotype itself: A single base is all that separates this from a far larger clone, so a read error is likely. Since the CDR3 does not end with the conserved phenylalanine or tryptophan, this likely comes from a read error. The chain links TRBV7-2 to TRBJ2-3; D is unclear. Trimming shortened V by 5 bases and J by 5 bases, and 14 bases separated the two germline ends. CDR1 SGHTA and CDR2 FQGNSA come from the germline V gene. The CDR3 loop spans 14 amino acids. CDR3: CASSTSTGVDTQYL. As DNA, the CDR3 is TGTGCCAGCAGCACCAGTACGGGCGTAGATACGCAGTATCTT.

The chain links TRBV6-1 to TRBJ2-7, with D perhaps being TRBD1 or TRBD2 (5 bases each). This CDR3 has 16 residues. Germline V lookup: CDR1 MNHNS, CDR2 SASEGT. The V gene lost 6 bases and the J gene lost 0 bases, with 18 bases spanning the gap. CDR3 nucleotide sequence: TGTGCCAGCAGGAAAAACCCGGGACCAAGCTCCTACGAGCAGTACTTC. It specifies CASRKNPGPSSYEQYF.

The J gene is TRBJ2-3, the V gene TRBV19; D may correspond to TRBD1 or TRBD2 (5 bases each). There are 14 residues in the CDR3. Germline lookup yields CDR1 LNHDA and CDR2 SQIVND (reference sequence). V gave up 6 bases and J gave up 2 bases, with 12 bases separating them. CDR3 bases: TGTGCCAGTAGCCGGGACGGTTACACAGATACGCAGTATTTT. This codes for CASSRDGYTDTQYF.

J is TRBJ2-2 and V is TRBV6-1; 7 bases are a match to TRBD1. Germline V gene lookup returns CDR1 MNHNS and CDR2 SASEGT. J lost 3 bases, V lost 6 bases, and 13 bases had no gene match. The CDR3 length is 17 residues. DNA of the CDR3: TGTGCCAGCAGCCCTCGAGGCGGACAGGCGGACACCGGGGAGCTGTTTTTT. It yields the protein CASSPRGGQADTGELFF.

This clonotype was observed many times. V usage is TRBV14 and J usage is TRBJ1-4; TRBD1 is a possible D gene (5 bases). Per the germline V gene, CDR1 is SGHDN and CDR2 is FVKESK. CDR3 length: 15 residues. The ends were cut back, 1 base at V and 5 bases at J, with 11 bases in the middle. The DNA of the CDR3 is TGTGCCAGCAGCCAAGCCCCGGGACGGAATGAAAAACTGTTTTTT. Its protein product is CASSQAPGRNEKLFF.

The table lists this clonotype with many counts. This chain links TRBV6-1 with TRBJ2-7; no reliable D call. This CDR3 region has 13 residues. In germline, CDR1 is MNHNS, CDR2 SASEGT. The V and J ends lost 3 bases and 4 bases respectively, with 10 bases between them. The CDR3 spells CASSERLIYEQYF. The CDR3 coding sequence is TGTGCCAGCAGTGAGCGTCTGATATACGAGCAGTACTTC.

This clonotype showed up just a few times. The chain joins TRBV28 to TRBJ1-2, with a possible D match to TRBD1 (5 bases). The CDR3 consists of 15 residues. The germline V gene encodes CDR1 MDHEN and CDR2 SYDVKM. The V gene lost 4 bases and the J gene lost 0 bases, with 12 bases spanning the gap. CDR3 loop: CASSSAGTTNYGYTF. CDR3 nucleotide sequence: TGTGCCAGCAGTTCCGCCGGGACGACTAACTATGGCTACACCTTC.

The chain uses TRBV7-2 and TRBJ2-3; 7 positions agree with TRBD2. This CDR3 contains 16 residues. In germline, CDR1 is SGHTA, CDR2 FQGNSA. Germline trimming cut 1 base from V and 5 bases from J; bases unmatched to any gene: 9. The CDR3: CASSLGGGPSGDTQYF. DNA for the CDR3: TGTGCCAGCAGCTTAGGGGGGGGACCTAGCGGAGATACGCAGTATTTT.

The chain uses TRBV7-3 and TRBJ2-2, with D hard to call. Germline V CDR1 and CDR2: SGHTA, FQGTGA. V was shortened by 5 bases and J by 3 bases, with 7 bases between the two germline ends. CDR3 size: 13 residues. The CDR3 reads CASSPPDTGELFF. CDR3 coding DNA: TGTGCCAGCAGCCCTCCGGACACCGGGGAGCTGTTTTTT.

At least ten counts were recorded for this clonotype. J is TRBJ1-6 and V is TRBV11-1; a weak D match, TRBD1 (6 bases). V was pared by 4 bases and J by 7 bases, with 17 bases between. CDR3 length: 16 amino acids. CDR1 and CDR2 from the germline V gene are SGHAT and FQDESV (reference sequence). The CDR3 loop reads CASSSGWGARNSPLHF. For the CDR3, the DNA is TGTGCCAGCAGCTCCGGTTGGGGGGCGCGGAATTCACCCCTCCACTTT. The full variable domain, rest sourced from reference TRBV11-1 and TRBJ1-6, is EAEVAQSPRYKITEKSQAVAFWCDPISGHATLYWYRQILGQGPELLVQFQDESVVDDSQLPKDRFSAERLKGVDSTLKIQPAELGDSAMYLCASSSGWGARNSPLHFGNGTRLTVT.

This clonotype was recorded a few times. This rearrangement joins TRBV20-1 to TRBJ1-3, with D tentatively TRBD1 (5 bases). The CDR3 extends over 17 amino acids. Germline V gene lookup returns CDR1 DFQATT and CDR2 SNEGSKA (reference sequence). With 2 bases removed from V and 4 bases from J, the gap between germline ends came to 21 bases. The CDR3: CSARIGIVGPGGNTIYF. The CDR3 DNA reads TGCAGTGCTAGAATAGGTATTGTCGGACCAGGGGGAAACACCATATATTTT.

This clonotype was picked up a small number of times. V and J are TRBV20-1 and TRBJ2-3, with D perhaps matching TRBD1 or TRBD2 (6 bases each). The CDR3 totals 14 residues. Germline V lookup: CDR1 DFQATT, CDR2 SNEGSKA (reference sequence). Trimming pared 6 bases from V and 2 bases from J, leaving 15 bases between. The CDR3: CSAIPRGDTDTQYF. For the CDR3, the DNA is TGCAGTGCCATCCCGAGGGGGGACACAGATACGCAGTATTTT.

The CDR3 DNA is TGTGCCAGCAGCTTAGCGTTGGGGGGGGAGACCCAGTACTTC. Its translation is CASSLALGGETQYF. V gene TRBV7-6 combines with J gene TRBJ2-5, with 7 bases matching TRBD2. Germline assignment: CDR1 SGHVS and CDR2 FNYEAQ. This CDR3 spans 14 amino acids. Trimming at V came to 0 bases and at J to 5 bases, leaving 3 bases not matched to a gene.

This clonotype came up a few times. V is TRBV19 and J is TRBJ2-3; D not certain. Trimming took off 1 base at V and 2 bases at J, with 13 bases between the two ends. The germline V gene encodes CDR1 LNHDA and CDR2 SQIVND (reference sequence). The CDR3 totals 16 residues. In DNA form, the CDR3 reads TGTGCCAGTAGTATAGCGGGTCGGGCTAACACAGATACGCAGTATTTT. It is translated as CASSIAGRANTDTQYF.